Following are 14 T cell receptor beta chains from one sample sequenced in a study of monozygotic twins with inflammatory bowel disease. TCRdb reprocessed the 5' RACE reads and stores each CDR3 protein as one record, lacking DNA. The sample table includes some 210,000 distinct CDR3 sequences. Sequencing was performed on blood. These TCRs come from a human donor with ulcerative colitis or Crohn's disease, or a healthy co-twin of an affected twin (not recorded which).

The rearrangement uses TRBV20-1 and TRBJ2-5; as DNA is missing, the TRBD1 call by TCRdb cannot be tested. Germline values: CDR1 DFQATT, CDR2 SNEGSKA (reference sequence). The CDR3 consists of 15 residues. The CDR3 region is CSAISGTGRQETQYF.

This sequence joins TRBV12-3 or TRBV12-4 and TRBJ1-1. CDR3 length: 14 residues. The CDR3: CASSQLGAGTEAFF.

The rearrangement joins TRBV20-1 to TRBJ1-2. This CDR3 contains 12 residues. In germline, CDR1 is DFQATT, CDR2 SNEGSKA (reference sequence). CDR3 sequence reads: CSASWSNYGYTF.

The rearrangement links TRBV19 to TRBJ2-7; TCRdb returns TRBD2, unconfirmable since there is no DNA. CDR3 length: 18 residues. The germline V gene has CDR1 LNHDA and CDR2 SQIVND (reference sequence). The CDR3 is CASAIGGPAGSLVSEQYF.

The chain carries TRBV5-1 and TRBJ2-2; TCRdb gives TRBD1 as the D gene, but with no DNA this cannot be confirmed. This CDR3 has 15 amino acids. CDR1 and CDR2 (germline): SGHRS, YFSETQ. CDR3 sequence reads: CASSDKTGLAGELFF.

J is TRBJ2-1 and V is TRBV20-1. The germline gives CDR1 DFQATT, CDR2 SNEGSKA (reference sequence). CDR3 size: 12 residues. CDR3 amino acids: CSATERGNEQFF.

This chain connects TRBV20-1 to TRBJ2-1; checking the TCRdb D call of TRBD2 is not possible without DNA. From germline, CDR1 is DFQATT and CDR2 SNEGSKA (reference sequence). The CDR3 consists of 16 residues. CDR3 loop: CSALQRGGLSYNEQFF.

The chain carries TRBV29-1 and TRBJ1-2; TCRdb selects TRBD1, and the lack of DNA leaves this call unchecked. The V gene's germline CDR1 is SQVTM and CDR2 ANQGSEA. This CDR3 comprises 13 residues. The CDR3 sequence: CSALGQGDSGYTF.

This sequence joins TRBV12-3 or TRBV12-4 and TRBJ2-7; TCRdb's D call, TRBD1, is unchecked because there is no DNA. CDR3 length equals 12 residues. Here the CDR3 reads CASSASGVEQYF.

The CDR3 loop reads CSARGDAGRYNSPLHF. The J gene is TRBJ1-6, the V gene TRBV20-1. CDR1 is DFQATT and CDR2 is SNEGSKA in the germline V gene (reference sequence). CDR3 length: 16 amino acids.

The chain joins TRBV4-2 to TRBJ2-5; the D call from TCRdb, TRBD1, cannot be confirmed without DNA. CDR3 length: 15 residues. Germline loops: CDR1 LGHNA, CDR2 YNFKEQ. The CDR3 spells CASSQTPGIQETQYF.

The J gene is TRBJ2-3, the V gene TRBV4-1. Germline CDR1 reads MGHRA; CDR2 reads YSYEKL. This CDR3 has 16 residues. The CDR3 is CASSGVGFLRPDTQYF.

V is TRBV2 and J is TRBJ2-3; the TRBD2 assignment by TCRdb is unverifiable without DNA. Germline values: CDR1 SNHLY, CDR2 FYNNEI. The CDR3 is 15 residues long. CDR3 amino acids: CASRSKRTSTDTQYF. The whole variable domain, filled in from reference TRBV2 and TRBJ2-3, reads EPEVTQTPSHQVTQMGQEVILRCVPISNHLYFYWYRQILGQKVEFLVSFYNNEISEKSEIFDDQFSVERPDGSNFTLKIRSTKLEDSAMYFCASRSKRTSTDTQYFGPGTRLTVL.

This rearrangement joins TRBV20-1 to TRBJ1-1; the D gene TCRdb calls, TRBD1, cannot be checked with no DNA. The germline V gene encodes CDR1 DFQATT and CDR2 SNEGSKA (reference sequence). This CDR3 is built from 11 residues. The CDR3 is CSPRGVIRAFF.